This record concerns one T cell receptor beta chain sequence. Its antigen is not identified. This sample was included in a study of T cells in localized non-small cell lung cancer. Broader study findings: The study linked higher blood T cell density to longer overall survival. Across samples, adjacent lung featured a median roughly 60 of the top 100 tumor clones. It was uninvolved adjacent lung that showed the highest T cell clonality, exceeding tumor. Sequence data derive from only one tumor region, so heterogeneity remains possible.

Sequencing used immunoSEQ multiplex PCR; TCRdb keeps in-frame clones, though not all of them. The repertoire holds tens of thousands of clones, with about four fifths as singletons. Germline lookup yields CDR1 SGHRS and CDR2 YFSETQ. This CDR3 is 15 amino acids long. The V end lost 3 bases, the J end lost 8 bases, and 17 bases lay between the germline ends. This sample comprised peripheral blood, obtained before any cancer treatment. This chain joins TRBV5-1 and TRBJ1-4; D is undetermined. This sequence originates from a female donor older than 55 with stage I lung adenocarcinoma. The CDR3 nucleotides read TGCGCCAGCAGCTCCGGCCGTATTTTGGAAGAAAAACTGTTTTTT. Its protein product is CASSSGRILEEKLFF.